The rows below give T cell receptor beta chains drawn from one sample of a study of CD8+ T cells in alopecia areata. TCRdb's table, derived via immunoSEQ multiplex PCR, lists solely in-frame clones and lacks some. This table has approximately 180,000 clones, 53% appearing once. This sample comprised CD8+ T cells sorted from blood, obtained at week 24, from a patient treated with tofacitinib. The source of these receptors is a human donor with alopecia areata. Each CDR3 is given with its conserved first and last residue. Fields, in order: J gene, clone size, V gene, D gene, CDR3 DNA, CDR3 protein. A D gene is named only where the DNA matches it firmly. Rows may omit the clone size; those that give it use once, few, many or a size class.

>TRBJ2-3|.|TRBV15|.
TGTGCCACCAGCAGGGTTTCGGGCACGCAGTATTTT
CATSRVSGTQYF
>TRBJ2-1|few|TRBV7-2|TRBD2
TGTGCCAGCAGCTTGGGAGGGACGGGCAATGAGCAGTTCTTC
CASSLGGTGNEQFF
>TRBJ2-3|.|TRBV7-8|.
TGTGCCAGCAGCTTAATTGCTCGGGATACGCAGTATTTT
CASSLIARDTQYF
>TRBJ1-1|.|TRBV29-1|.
TGCAGCGTGGCCGAGGGGACCAACACTGAAGCTTTCTTT
CSVAEGTNTEAFF
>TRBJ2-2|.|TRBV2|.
TGTGCCAGCAGTGATTATAACGGGGAGCTGTTTTTT
CASSDYNGELFF
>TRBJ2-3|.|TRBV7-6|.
TGTGCCAGCAGCCCGACTGTCCGCACAGATACGCAGTATTTT
CASSPTVRTDTQYF
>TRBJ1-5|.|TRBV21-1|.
TGTGCCAGCAGCAAACTACCTGGGACCCGCAATCAGCCCCAGCATTTT
CASSKLPGTRNQPQHF
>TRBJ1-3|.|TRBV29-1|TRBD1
TGCAGCGTTTTGACAGGGGACCCTGGAAACACCATATATTTT
CSVLTGDPGNTIYF
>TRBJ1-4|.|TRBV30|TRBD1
TGTGCCTGGAGTGGAGACAGGGGGCGCAAGCTGGAAAAACTGTTTTTT
CAWSGDRGRKLEKLFF
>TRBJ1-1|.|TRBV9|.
TGTGCCAGCCCGGGGGCTTTCTTT
CASPGAFF
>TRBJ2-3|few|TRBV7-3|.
TGTGCCAGCAGCTTAGATTCGGGCACAGATACGCAGTATTTT
CASSLDSGTDTQYF
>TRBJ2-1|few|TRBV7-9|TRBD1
TGTGCCAGCAGCGGGGACAGGGGGACCTACAATGAGCAGTTCTTC
CASSGDRGTYNEQFF
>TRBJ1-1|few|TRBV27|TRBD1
TGTGCCAGCAGTATACAGGGGGCCGGGACTGAAGCTTTCTTT
CASSIQGAGTEAFF
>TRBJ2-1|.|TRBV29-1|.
TGCAGCGTTGGTTATCGAGTCGGAGAGCAGTTCTTC
CSVGYRVGEQFF
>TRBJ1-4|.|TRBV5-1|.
TGCGCCAGCAGCTTGAGACAGCCTAATGAAAAACTGTTTTTT
CASSLRQPNEKLFF
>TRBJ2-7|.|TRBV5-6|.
TGTGCCAGCAGCTTGGAGGGGTACAGGGTGTTCGACTACGAGCAGTACTTC
CASSLEGYRVFDYEQYF
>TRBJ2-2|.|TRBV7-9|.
TGTGCCAGCAGAATTAGAGAGGGGGAGCTGTTTTTT
CASRIREGELFF
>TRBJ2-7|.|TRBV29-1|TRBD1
TGCAGCGTGGACCCGGGACAGGGGACGAACGAGCAGTACTTC
CSVDPGQGTNEQYF
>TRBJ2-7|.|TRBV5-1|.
TGCGCCAGCAGCTTAGGCAACCGCGAGCAGTACTTC
CASSLGNREQYF
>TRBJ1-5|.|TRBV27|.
TGTGCCAGCAGTCCACAGGAGGGCCGGCCCCAGCATTTT
CASSPQEGRPQHF
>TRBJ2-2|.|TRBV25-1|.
TGTGCCAGCAGTGCCACAGTTCCGAACACCGGGGAGCTGTTTTTT
CASSATVPNTGELFF
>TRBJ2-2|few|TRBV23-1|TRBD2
TGCGCCAGCAGTCCGCTTTGCGGGGGCGGGGAGCTGTTTTTT
CASSPLCGGGELFF
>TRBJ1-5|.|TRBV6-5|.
TGTGCCAGCAGTTTCAGGGGTGGAAGCAATCAGCCCCAGCATTTT
CASSFRGGSNQPQHF
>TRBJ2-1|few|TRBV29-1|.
TGCAGCGTTGACTACAATGAGCAGTTCTTC
CSVDYNEQFF
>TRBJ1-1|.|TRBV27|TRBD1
TGTGCCAGCAGTACACGACAGGGGAACACTGAAGCTTTCTTT
CASSTRQGNTEAFF
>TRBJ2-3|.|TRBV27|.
TGTGCCAGCAGTTTATCTAGCTTCGGCACAGATACGCAGTATTTT
CASSLSSFGTDTQYF
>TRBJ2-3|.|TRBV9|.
TGTGCCAGCAGCGTAGAAGGAGGTAGCACAGATACGCAGTATTTT
CASSVEGGSTDTQYF
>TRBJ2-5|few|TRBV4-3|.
TGCGCCAGCAGCCAAGATCCGGGACTCTCACAAGAGACCCAGTACTTC
CASSQDPGLSQETQYF
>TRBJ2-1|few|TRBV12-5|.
TGTGCTAGTGGTCCGTTCCTAGGGGGTGAGCAGTTCTTC
CASGPFLGGEQFF
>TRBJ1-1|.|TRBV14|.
TGTGCCAGCAGCCAAGATCCAGGACGGACAGACCTTGAAGCTTTCTTT
CASSQDPGRTDLEAFF
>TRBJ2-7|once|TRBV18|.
TGTGCCAGCTCCCCCGACGGGGGAGGTTACGAGCAGTACTTC
CASSPDGGGYEQYF
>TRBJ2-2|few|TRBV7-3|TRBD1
TGTGCCAGCAGCTTCGGGACAGGGGAATCCGGGGAGCTGTTTTTT
CASSFGTGESGELFF
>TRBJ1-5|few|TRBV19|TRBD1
TGTGCCAGTAGTCTACAGGGGGCGAGCAATCAGCCCCAGCATTTT
CASSLQGASNQPQHF
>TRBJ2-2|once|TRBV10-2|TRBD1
TGCGCCAGCAGACAGGGACAGCGTAACACCGGGGAGCTGTTTTTT
CASRQGQRNTGELFF
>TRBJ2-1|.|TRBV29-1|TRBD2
TGCAGCGTTGATCCGAGCGGGGGGAGCAATGAGCAGTTCTTC
CSVDPSGGSNEQFF
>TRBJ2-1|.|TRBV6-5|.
TGTGCCAGCAGTTACCGGGACACCGTCGAGGGTAGTGAGCAGTTCTTC
CASSYRDTVEGSEQFF
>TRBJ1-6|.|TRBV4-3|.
TGCGCCAGCAGCCAAGACCCCTCCTCATTGCGCTCTAATTCACCCCTCCACTTT
CASSQDPSSLRSNSPLHF
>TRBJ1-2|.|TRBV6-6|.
TGTGCCAGCAGCCGCCCCACGGAAAACTATGGCTACACCTTC
CASSRPTENYGYTF
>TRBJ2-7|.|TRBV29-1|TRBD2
TGCAGCGTTGAGCTCGCGGGAGGTACGTACGAGCAGTACTTC
CSVELAGGTYEQYF
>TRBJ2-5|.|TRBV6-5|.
TGTGCCAGCAGTTACTACAGCGACCAAGAGACCCAGTACTTC
CASSYYSDQETQYF
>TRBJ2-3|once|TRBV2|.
TGTGCCACCTTCATCGACGGCACAGATACGCAGTATTTT
CATFIDGTDTQYF
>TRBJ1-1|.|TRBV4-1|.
TGCGCCAGCAGCCAAGATGGGAAGGGTAGCACTGAAGCTTTCTTT
CASSQDGKGSTEAFF
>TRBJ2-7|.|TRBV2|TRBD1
TGTGCCAGCAGTGACGGCCTAGGACAGGGCCGGTCCTACGAGCAGTACTTC
CASSDGLGQGRSYEQYF
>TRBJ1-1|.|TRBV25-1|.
TGTGCCAGAACCATGAACACTGAAGCTTTCTTT
CARTMNTEAFF
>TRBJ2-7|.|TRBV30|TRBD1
TGTGCCTGGAGGTGGCAGGGGGCCTACGAGCAGTACTTC
CAWRWQGAYEQYF
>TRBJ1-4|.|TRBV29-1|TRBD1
TGCAGCGTTACCAACAGGGGTGCTAATGAAAAACTGTTTTTT
CSVTNRGANEKLFF
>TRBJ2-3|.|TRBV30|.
TGTGCCTGGAGTGTAGGGGCAGATACGCAGTATTTT
CAWSVGADTQYF